This entry describes one TCR beta chain. This clonotype was seen only a few times. Its antigen is unknown. Per-base quality was not reported, and no clone a single base away is much larger than it. Systemically healthy Caucasian individuals from Russia, around 39 in total and aged about 6 to 100 years, were included as donors. About 9.1 milliliters of peripheral blood were collected from each donor into EDTA-treated Vacutainer tubes. Ficoll-Paque density-gradient centrifugation was used to isolate PBMCs, with at least 6.5 million per sample. Total RNA, at least 5.5 micrograms per sample, was extracted from PBMCs with Trizol reagent. For every donor, flow cytometry on a PBMC aliquot measured the percentage of naive CD45RAhigh/CD27high T cells. Libraries were constructed by 5' RACE. The instrument was an Illumina HiSeq 2500. The second PCR ran for roughly 6 to 11 cycles and used a J-beta primer mix along with a sample-barcoded 5' primer. A template-switch 5' adaptor carrying 12 random nucleotides introduced a unique molecular identifier onto each TCR beta cDNA molecule. Each sample yielded at least 2.5 million CDR3-containing paired-end reads. First-strand cDNA synthesis was performed from all RNA using the Mint cDNA synthesis kit, with priming by a TRBC-specific oligonucleotide. All cDNA was treated with uracil-DNA glycosylase and then went through a first 18-cycle PCR with the universal primers M1SS and BC2_uni_R. Under the source paper's analysis protocol: For normalization, 1 million high-quality reads were randomly selected from each sample, with every read carrying a distinct molecular identifier. Reads sharing molecular identifiers were discarded rather than binned into consensus sequences. MiTCR, with a Q25 quality threshold and the strictest error-elimination algorithm, was used for CDR3 identification, clonotype clustering and error correction. A nonparametric unseen species model with Euler transformation was used to estimate a lower bound on total TCR beta diversity. Clones were called with MiXCR by TCRdb after fastp trimmed the public reads at Q25, and only in-frame beta chains were retained. Every CDR3 protein is listed once, alongside the most common genes and DNA of its rows. Clone size and V and J calls follow TCRdb, not the original study. Present in this sample are about 780,000 distinct CDR3 sequences, 46% of which were seen just once. 15% to 20% of the sample comes from the top ten.

From its cysteine to its phenylalanine, the CDR3 spans 12 amino acids. Only the CDR3 portion is preserved as DNA: 36 bases, with reading frame beginning at the first base. Reading the germline V gene gives CDR1 MNHEY and CDR2 SVGAGI. The junction shows trimming of 2 bases on V and 8 bases on J, plus 8 bases between the germline ends. These data are taken from a study of blood T cells in healthy people across ages (dated by TCRdb to the mid-2010s). Background for the entire study: In model experiments, template switching captured about one uniquely barcoded TCR beta cDNA molecule for every two T cells. Two additional independent replicas of 1 million unique cDNA reads from the same blood draw were analyzed for two donors (one aged 18 to 30 and one aged 80 or older). Four age groups were formed from the donors: young (average 16 years), middle-aged (approximately 40), aged (62) and long-lived (more than 75). To avoid experimental bias, donors of different ages were spread randomly across the sequencing lanes. The study measured age-related changes in TCR beta repertoire diversity using deep sequencing normalized with unique cDNA molecular identifiers.

Overall study results and their limits: The percentage of naive T cells measured by flow cytometry correlated strongly with observed TCR beta diversity. Compared with the aged group, more naive CD4+ T cells, fewer expanded clones and increased TCR diversity were shown by the long-lived group, suggesting age selection. Observed TCR beta diversity per million T cells fell roughly linearly with age, and a significant reduction was already apparent by age roughly 40. Estimates of total diversity from one million sequenced T cells were regarded as lower bounds and underestimates. Because profiling used bulk unsorted PBMCs, naive and antigen-experienced compartments could not be compared conclusively. Because the CMV infection status of the donors was unknown, age-related changes in expanded clonotypes may potentially have been confounded.

This TCR derives from a man older than 75 in good health. The sequence links TRBV6-5 to TRBJ2-3; TRBD2 is a weak D gene call, 5 bases matching. Sequencing input: blood. The CDR3 is CASSYGRGTQYF. Here is the DNA: TGTGCCAGCAGTTACGGACGGGGTACGCAGTATTTT.